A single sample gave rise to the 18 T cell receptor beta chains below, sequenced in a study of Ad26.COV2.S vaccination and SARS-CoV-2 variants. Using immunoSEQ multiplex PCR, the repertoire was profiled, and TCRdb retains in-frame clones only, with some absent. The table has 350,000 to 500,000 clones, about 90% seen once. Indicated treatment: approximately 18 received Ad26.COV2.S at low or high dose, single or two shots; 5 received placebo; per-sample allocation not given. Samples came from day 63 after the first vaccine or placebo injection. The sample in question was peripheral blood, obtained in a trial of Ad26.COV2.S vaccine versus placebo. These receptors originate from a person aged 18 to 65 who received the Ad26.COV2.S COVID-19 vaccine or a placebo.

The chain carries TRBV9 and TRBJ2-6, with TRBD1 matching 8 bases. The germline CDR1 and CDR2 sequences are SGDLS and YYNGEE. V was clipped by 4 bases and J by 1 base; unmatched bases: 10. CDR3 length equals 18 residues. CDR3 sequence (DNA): TGTGCCAGCAGCCCGCGGACAGGGTTAGCTTCTGGGGCCAACGTCCTGACTTTC. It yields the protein CASSPRTGLASGANVLTF.

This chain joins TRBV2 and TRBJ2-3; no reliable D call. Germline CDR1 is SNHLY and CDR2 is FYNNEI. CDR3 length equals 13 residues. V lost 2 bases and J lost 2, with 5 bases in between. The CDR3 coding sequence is TGTGCCAGCAGTGAACGGAACACAGATACGCAGTATTTT. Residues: CASSERNTDTQYF.

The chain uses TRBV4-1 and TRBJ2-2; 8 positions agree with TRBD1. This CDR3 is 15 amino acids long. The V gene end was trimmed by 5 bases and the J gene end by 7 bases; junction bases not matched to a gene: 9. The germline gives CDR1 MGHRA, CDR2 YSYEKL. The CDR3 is CASSGGLTGDGELFF. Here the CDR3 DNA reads TGCGCCAGCAGCGGGGGGTTGACAGGGGACGGGGAGCTGTTTTTT.

Written as DNA, the CDR3 is TGTGCCAGCAGGAACAGCGGGAGGAGCTCCTACAATGAGCAGTTCTTC. Residues: CASRNSGRSSYNEQFF. This chain connects TRBV14 to TRBJ2-1; 9 positions agree with TRBD2. CDR3 length: 16 amino acids. V trimming: 6 bases; J trimming: 0 bases; junction bases outside the gene matches: 6. The germline V gene has CDR1 SGHDN and CDR2 FVKESK.

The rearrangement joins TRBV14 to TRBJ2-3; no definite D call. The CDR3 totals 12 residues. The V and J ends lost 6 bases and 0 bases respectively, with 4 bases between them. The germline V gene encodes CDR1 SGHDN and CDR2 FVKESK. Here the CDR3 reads CASSTSTDTQYF. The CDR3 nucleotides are TGTGCCAGCAGTACTAGCACAGATACGCAGTATTTT.

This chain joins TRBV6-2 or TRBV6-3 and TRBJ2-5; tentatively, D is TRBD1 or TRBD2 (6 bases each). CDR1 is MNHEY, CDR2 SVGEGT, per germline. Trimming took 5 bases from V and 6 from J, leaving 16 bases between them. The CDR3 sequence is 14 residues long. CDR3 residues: CASSGPGAGQTQYF. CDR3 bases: TGTGCCAGCAGTGGTCCGGGGGCGGGACAGACCCAGTACTTC.

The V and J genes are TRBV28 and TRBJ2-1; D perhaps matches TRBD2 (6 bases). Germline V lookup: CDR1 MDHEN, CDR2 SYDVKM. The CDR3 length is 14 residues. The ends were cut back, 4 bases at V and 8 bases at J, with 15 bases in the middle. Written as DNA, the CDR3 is TGTGCCAGCAGTTCAGTCGGGAGTGTCGATGAGCAGTTCTTC. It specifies CASSSVGSVDEQFF. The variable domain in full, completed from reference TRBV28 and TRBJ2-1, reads DVKVTQSSRYLVKRTGEKVFLECVQDMDHENMFWYRQDPGLGLRLIYFSYDVKMKEKGDIPEGYSVSREKKERFSLILESASTNQTSMYLCASSSVGSVDEQFFGPGTRLTVL.

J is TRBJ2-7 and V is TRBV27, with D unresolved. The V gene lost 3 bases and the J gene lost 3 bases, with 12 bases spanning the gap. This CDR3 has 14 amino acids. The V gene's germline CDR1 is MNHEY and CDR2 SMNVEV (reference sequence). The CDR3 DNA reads TGTGCCAGCAGTTTGGGCAGGTCAGGCTACGAGCAGTACTTC. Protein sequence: CASSLGRSGYEQYF.

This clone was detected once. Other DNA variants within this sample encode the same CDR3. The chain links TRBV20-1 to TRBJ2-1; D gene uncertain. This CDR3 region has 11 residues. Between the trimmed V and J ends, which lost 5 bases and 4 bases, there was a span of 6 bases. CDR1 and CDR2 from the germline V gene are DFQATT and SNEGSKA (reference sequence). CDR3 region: CSALTYNEQFF. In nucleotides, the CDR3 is TGCAGTGCTCTCACATACAATGAGCAGTTCTTC.

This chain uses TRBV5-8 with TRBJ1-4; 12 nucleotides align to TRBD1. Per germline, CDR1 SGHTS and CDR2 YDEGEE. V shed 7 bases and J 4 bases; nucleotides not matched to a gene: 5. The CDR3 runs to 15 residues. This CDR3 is CASRDRGLDNEKLFF. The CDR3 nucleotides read TGTGCCAGCCGGGACAGGGGGCTTGATAATGAAAAACTGTTTTTT.

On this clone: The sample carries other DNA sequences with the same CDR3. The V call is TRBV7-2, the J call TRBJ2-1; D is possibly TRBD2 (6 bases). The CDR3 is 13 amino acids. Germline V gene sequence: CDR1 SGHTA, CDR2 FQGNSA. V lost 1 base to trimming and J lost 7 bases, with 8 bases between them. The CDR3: CASSLDGGNEQFF. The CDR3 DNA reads TGTGCCAGCAGCTTAGACGGGGGAAATGAGCAGTTCTTC.

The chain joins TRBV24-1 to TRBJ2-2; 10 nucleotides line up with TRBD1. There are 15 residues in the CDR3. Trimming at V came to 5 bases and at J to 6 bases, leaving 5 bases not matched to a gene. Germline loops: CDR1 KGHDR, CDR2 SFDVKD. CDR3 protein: CATSGRTGGAGELFF. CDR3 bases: TGTGCCACCAGTGGCCGGACAGGGGGAGCCGGGGAGCTGTTTTTT.

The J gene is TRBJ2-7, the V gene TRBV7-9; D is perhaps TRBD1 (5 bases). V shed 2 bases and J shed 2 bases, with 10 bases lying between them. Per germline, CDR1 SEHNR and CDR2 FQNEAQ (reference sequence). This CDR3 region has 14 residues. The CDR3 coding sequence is TGTGCCAGCAGCTTACACAGGTACCCCTACGAGCAGTACTTC. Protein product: CASSLHRYPYEQYF.

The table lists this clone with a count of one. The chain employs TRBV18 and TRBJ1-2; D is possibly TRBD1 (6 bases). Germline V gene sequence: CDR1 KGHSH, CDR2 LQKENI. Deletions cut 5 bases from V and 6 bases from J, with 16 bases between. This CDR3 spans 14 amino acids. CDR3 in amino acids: CASSYIQGHNGYTF. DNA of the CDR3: TGTGCCAGCTCATATATACAGGGACATAATGGCTACACCTTC.

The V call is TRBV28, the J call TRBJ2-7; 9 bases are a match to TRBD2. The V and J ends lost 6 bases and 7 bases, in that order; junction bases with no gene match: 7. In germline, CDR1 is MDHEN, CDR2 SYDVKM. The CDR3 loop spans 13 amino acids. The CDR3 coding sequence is TGTGCCAGCAGGCCGCTAGCGGGGATTGAGCAGTACTTC. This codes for CASRPLAGIEQYF.

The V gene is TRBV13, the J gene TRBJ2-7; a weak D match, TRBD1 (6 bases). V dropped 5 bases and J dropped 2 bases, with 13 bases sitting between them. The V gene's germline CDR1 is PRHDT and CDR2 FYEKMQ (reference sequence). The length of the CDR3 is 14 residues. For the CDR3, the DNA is TGTGCCAGCAGCCACCGGGACACTACCTACGAGCAGTACTTC. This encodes CASSHRDTTYEQYF.

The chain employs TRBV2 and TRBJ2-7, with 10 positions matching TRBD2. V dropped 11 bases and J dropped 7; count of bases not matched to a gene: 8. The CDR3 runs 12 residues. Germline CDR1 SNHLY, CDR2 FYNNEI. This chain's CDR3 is CACSSGSREQYF. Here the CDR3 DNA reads TGTGCCTGCTCTAGCGGGAGTCGAGAGCAGTACTTC.

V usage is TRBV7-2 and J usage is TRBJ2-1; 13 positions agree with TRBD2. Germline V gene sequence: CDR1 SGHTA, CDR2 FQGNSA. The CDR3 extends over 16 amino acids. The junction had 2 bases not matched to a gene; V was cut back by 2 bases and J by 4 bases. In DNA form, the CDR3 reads TGTGCCAGCAGCTTACGGACTAGCGGGGGATACAATGAGCAGTTCTTC. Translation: CASSLRTSGGYNEQFF.